This T cell receptor (beta chain) was recorded in a study of blood T cell repertoires in COVID-19. Across the study: From the United States, Italy and Spain came samples of acute and convalescent COVID-19. In each case, the material was cDNA or gDNA derived from T cells, B-cell-depleted T cells, or PBMCs.

The CDR3 sequence is 12 residues long. Source study methods: Nucleated cell number was recorded as an estimate derived from reference gene primer amplification. Generated by immunoSEQ multiplex PCR, the TCRdb table keeps only in-frame clones and is missing some. The V and J calls and the clone size are those of that table, but D and trimming were determined from the DNA. The repertoire holds fewer than 200,000 clones, 80% to 90% seen once, with around 8.6% in the top ten. The chain joins TRBV12-1 to TRBJ1-1; the DNA was not used to check the table's D call, TRBD1. TRBV12-1 is a known pseudogene. The specimen sequenced was peripheral blood. The receptor's source is a man between 50 and 59 years old with active or convalescent COVID-19. The CDR3 DNA reads as TGTGCCAGGTACAGGGTGAACACTGAAGCTTTCTTT. Translating gives CARYRVNTEAFF.